The source of this T cell receptor (beta chain) is a study of T-cell memory formation after mild COVID-19. General observations from the study: Pre-infection memory carried some responding clones, suggesting that cross-reactive memory joined.

This clonotype was seen more than once but under ten times. The target antigen is unknown. A single record per CDR3 protein comes from TCRdb applying MiXCR to the 5' RACE reads. Of hundreds of thousands of distinct CDR3 sequences listed, roughly 22% are singletons. The CDR3 contains 11 residues. With 10 bases removed from V and 5 bases from J, the gap between germline ends came to 11 bases. Per germline, CDR1 LNHDA and CDR2 SQIVND (reference sequence). The V call is TRBV19, the J call TRBJ2-5; D not certain. This TCR derives from an adult woman who had mild COVID-19 (a few samples of this study predate the infection). Cell type and time point are not known. The source material was PBMCs or a T cell subset sorted from them (not recorded which). CDR3 in amino acids: CATSRWETQYF. CDR3 nucleotide sequence: TGTGCCACCTCGAGGTGGGAGACCCAGTACTTC. Supplemented by reference TRBV19 and TRBJ2-5, the full variable domain reads DGGITQSPKYLFRKEGQNVTLSCEQNLNHDAMYWYRQDPGQGLRLIYYSQIVNDFQKGDIAEGYSVSREKKESFPLTVTSAQKNPTAFYLCATSRWETQYFGPGTRLLVL.